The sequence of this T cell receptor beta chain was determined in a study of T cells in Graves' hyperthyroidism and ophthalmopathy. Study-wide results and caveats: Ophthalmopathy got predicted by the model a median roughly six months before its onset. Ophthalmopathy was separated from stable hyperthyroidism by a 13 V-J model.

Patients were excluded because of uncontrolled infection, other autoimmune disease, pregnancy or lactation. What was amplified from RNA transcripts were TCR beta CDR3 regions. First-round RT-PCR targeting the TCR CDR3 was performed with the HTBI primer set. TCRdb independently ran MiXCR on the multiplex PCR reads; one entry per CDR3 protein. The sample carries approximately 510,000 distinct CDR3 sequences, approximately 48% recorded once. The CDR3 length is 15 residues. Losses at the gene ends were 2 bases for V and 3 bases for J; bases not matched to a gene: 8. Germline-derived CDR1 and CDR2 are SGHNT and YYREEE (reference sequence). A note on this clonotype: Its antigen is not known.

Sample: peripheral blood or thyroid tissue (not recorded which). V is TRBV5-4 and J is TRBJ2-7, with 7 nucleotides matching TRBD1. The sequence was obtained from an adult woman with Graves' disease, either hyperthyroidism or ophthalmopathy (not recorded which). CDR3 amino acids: CASSFLVDRNYEQYF. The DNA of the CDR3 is TGTGCCAGCAGCTTCCTTGTGGACAGGAACTACGAGCAGTACTTC. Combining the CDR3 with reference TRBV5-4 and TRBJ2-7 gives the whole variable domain ETGVTQSPTHLIKTRGQQVTLRCSSQSGHNTVSWYQQALGQGPQFIFQYYREEENGRGNFPPRFSGLQFPNYSSELNVNALELDDSALYLCASSFLVDRNYEQYFGPGTRLTVT.